This T cell receptor (beta chain) derives from a study of blood T cell repertoires in COVID-19. Turning to the study itself: COVID-19 samples, acute and convalescent, were from the United States, Italy and Spain. PBMCs, B-cell-depleted T cells, or T cells were the source of the cDNA or gDNA that made up the material.

In the study's own analysis: Researchers report that nucleated cell counts were estimated from reference gene primer amplification. Sequencing used immunoSEQ multiplex PCR; TCRdb keeps in-frame clones, though not all of them. The D gene and trimming were derived from the DNA, and the V and J assignments and clone size from that table. Of about 170,000 clones listed, roughly 87% are singletons. The J segment lost 7 bases and the V segment lost 6 bases, leaving 6 bases of the junction unmatched. Germline CDR1 is MDHEN and CDR2 is SYDVKM. This CDR3 contains 14 residues. In this sample, this clone turned up a few times.

The V gene is TRBV28, the J gene TRBJ1-6; 7 nucleotides match TRBD1. Material: peripheral blood. The source is a woman between 65 and 79 years old with acute or convalescent COVID-19. CDR3 amino acids: CASSPGGYNSPLHF. For the CDR3, the DNA is TGTGCCAGCAGCCCAGGGGGATACAATTCACCCCTCCACTTT.